The sequence of this TCR beta chain was determined in a study of T cell responses to AZD1222 COVID-19 vaccine. General study results and limits: Only after the peak T cell response were repertoires sampled. Spike-specific TCR repertoires showed rising breadth and depth after two AZD1222 doses. CD4 TCRs linked to vaccination spanned spike, dominating at 160-218 and 743-854.

Sequencing used immunoSEQ multiplex PCR; TCRdb keeps in-frame clones, though not all of them. The sample holds 85,000 or so clones, 75% to 95% seen once. The germline CDR1 and CDR2 sequences are MGHRA and YSYEKL. Trimming took 1 base from V and 5 from J, leaving 17 bases between them. CDR3 length equals 16 residues. As concerns this clone: Its antigen is not identified.

The rearrangement joins TRBV4-1 to TRBJ1-1, with a possible D match to TRBD1 (6 bases). The specimen was peripheral blood, collected 28 days after the second AZD1222 dose. The clonotype originates from an adult who received the AZD1222 COVID-19 vaccine. In DNA form, the CDR3 reads TGCGCCAGCAGCCAAGGGGGGCTGGACCAGGGGACTGAAGCTTTCTTT. Its protein product is CASSQGGLDQGTEAFF.